The 29 T cell receptor beta chains below come from one sample, sequenced in a study of blood T cell repertoires in COVID-19. TCRdb keeps only in-frame clones here, not all; method: immunoSEQ multiplex PCR. This table has 180,000 or so clones, approximately 84% appearing once. Input material: PBMCs or T cells enriched from blood (not recorded which). The receptor source for this set is a human donor with acute COVID-19. The donor label of this sample is uncertain.

This clone was observed once. The chain recombines TRBV3-1 (or the pseudogene TRBV3-2) with TRBJ1-2; 7 nucleotides agree with TRBD1. Per the germline V gene, CDR1 is LGHDT and CDR2 is YNNKEL (reference sequence). J was trimmed by 5 bases and V by 4 bases; bases with no gene match: 10. CDR3 length: 15 residues. The CDR3 bases are TGTGCCAGCAGCCCCGAAGACAGGGAGATATATGGCTACACCTTC. Translation: CASSPEDREIYGYTF.

The genes are TRBV19 and TRBJ2-1; 12 nucleotides agree with TRBD2. The V and J ends lost 1 base and 7 bases, in that order; junction bases with no gene match: 2. The CDR3 totals 15 residues. Germline V gives CDR1 LNHDA, CDR2 SQIVND (reference sequence). The CDR3 DNA is TGTGCCAGTAGTATAGGGACTAGCGGGACGAATGAGCAGTTCTTC. This encodes CASSIGTSGTNEQFF. Looking up the rest from reference TRBV19 and TRBJ2-1 gives the full variable domain: DGGITQSPKYLFRKEGQNVTLSCEQNLNHDAMYWYRQDPGQGLRLIYYSQIVNDFQKGDIAEGYSVSREKKESFPLTVTSAQKNPTAFYLCASSIGTSGTNEQFFGPGTRLTVL.

This chain joins TRBV6-4 and TRBJ1-1; D is perhaps TRBD1 (5 bases). The CDR3 spans 15 residues. Germline V gene lookup returns CDR1 MRHNA and CDR2 SNTAGT. The V end lost 8 bases, the J end lost 7 bases, and 23 bases lay between the germline ends. The CDR3 region has the DNA TGTGCCAGCTCCACGGAGGGGCTCCCAGGCAGTGAAGCTTTCTTT. Encoded protein: CASSTEGLPGSEAFF.

The chain recombines TRBV7-3 with TRBJ2-1, with TRBD2 matching over 9 bases. Germline values: CDR1 SGHTA, CDR2 FQGTGA. The V gene end was trimmed by 1 base and the J gene end by 2 bases; junction bases not matched to a gene: 6. CDR3 size: 17 residues. Written as DNA, the CDR3 is TGTGCCAGCAGCTTAAGCGGGGGGGCCTTCGCCTACAATGAGCAGTTCTTC. Encoded protein: CASSLSGGAFAYNEQFF.

The CDR3 spells CASSSTGTTYNEQFF. Here the CDR3 DNA reads TGTGCCAGCAGCTCGACCGGGACTACATACAATGAGCAGTTCTTC. The rearrangement uses TRBV7-9 and TRBJ2-1, with TRBD2 identical over 7 bases. The CDR3 sequence is 15 residues long. V was clipped by 4 bases and J by 4 bases; unmatched bases: 7. The germline CDR1 and CDR2 sequences are SEHNR and FQNEAQ (reference sequence).

The rearrangement links TRBV15 to TRBJ2-7, with 9 nucleotides matching TRBD2. The CDR3 sequence is 16 residues long. Germline V lookup: CDR1 LNHNV, CDR2 YYDKDF (reference sequence). The ends lost 0 bases at V and 3 bases at J; junction bases unmatched: 6. CDR3 coding DNA: TGTGCCACCAGCAGAGATCGGCTAGCGGGGTACTACGAGCAGTACTTC. Protein: CATSRDRLAGYYEQYF.

To note about this clone: The same CDR3 also results from other DNA sequences found in this sample. The V call is TRBV7-3, the J call TRBJ2-5; 10 nucleotides match TRBD1. This CDR3 comprises 15 residues. The germline V gene has CDR1 SGHTA and CDR2 FQGTGA. Trimming took 5 bases from V and 2 from J; bases not matched to a gene: 5. CDR3 DNA: TGTGCCAGCAGCCCAGACAGGGGGCGACAAGAGACCCAGTACTTC. It yields the protein CASSPDRGRQETQYF. Variable domain in full (rest from reference TRBV7-3 and TRBJ2-5): GAGVSQTPSNKVTEKGKYVELRCDPISGHTALYWYRQSLGQGPEFLIYFQGTGAADDSGLPNDRFFAVRPEGSVSTLKIQRTERGDSAVYLCASSPDRGRQETQYFGPGTRLLVL.

The J gene is TRBJ2-7, the V gene TRBV2, with D perhaps TRBD2 (6 bases). V was cut by 6 bases and J by 0 bases, with 15 bases left in between. Germline CDR1 is SNHLY and CDR2 is FYNNEI. CDR3 size: 15 residues. The CDR3 DNA reads TGTGCCAGCAGCGGGGGTCGCCAGAGCTCCTACGAGCAGTACTTC. Its translation is CASSGGRQSSYEQYF.

The chain has TRBV6-2 or TRBV6-3 and TRBJ1-5; D remains ambiguous. The germline gives CDR1 MNHEY, CDR2 SVGEGT. CDR3 length: 13 residues. The V end was cut by 3 bases, the J end by 2 bases, with 5 bases between. The DNA for the CDR3 is TGTGCCAGCAGTTATACGGGCAATCAGCCCCAGCATTTT. Translating it yields CASSYTGNQPQHF.

This clone was observed once. The chain has TRBV7-2 and TRBJ1-2; 10 bases align to TRBD1. The CDR3 contains 14 residues. Germline CDR1 SGHTA, CDR2 FQGNSA. J was trimmed by 8 bases and V by 4 bases; bases with no gene match: 7. The CDR3 spells CASSSRQGAKGYTF. CDR3 DNA: TGTGCCAGCAGCTCCCGACAGGGGGCGAAAGGCTACACCTTC. The full variable domain, with the rest looked up from reference TRBV7-2 and TRBJ1-2, is GAGVSQSPSNKVTEKGKDVELRCDPISGHTALYWYRQSLGQGLEFLIYFQGNSAPDKSGLPSDRFSAERTGGSVSTLTIQRTQQEDSAVYLCASSSRQGAKGYTFGSGTRLTVV.

J is TRBJ2-7 and V is TRBV18; maybe TRBD1 (5 bases). The CDR3 consists of 14 residues. Per germline, CDR1 KGHSH and CDR2 LQKENI. The ends were cut back, 5 bases at V and 2 bases at J, with 13 bases in the middle. The CDR3 here is CASSMRQGPYEQYF. In DNA, the CDR3 is TGTGCCAGCTCAATGAGGCAGGGCCCCTACGAGCAGTACTTC.

The chain uses TRBV11-2 and TRBJ2-2; TRBD2 aligns across 11 bases. CDR3 length: 19 amino acids. Unmatched junction bases numbered 9, after V lost 1 base and J lost 2 bases. Germline V gene sequence: CDR1 SGHAT, CDR2 FQNNGV. CDR3 bases: TGTGCCAGCAGCTTAGGAAGTCCTAGCGGGGGGTATAACACCGGGGAGCTGTTTTTT. This codes for CASSLGSPSGGYNTGELFF.

The chain links TRBV10-1 to TRBJ2-1; a possible D gene is TRBD2 (6 bases). Trimming took off 2 bases at V and 8 bases at J, with 16 bases between the two ends. Germline V gene data show CDR1 as WNHNN and CDR2 as SYGVQD (reference sequence). The CDR3 consists of 15 residues. CDR3: CASSENRDFSDEQFF. In DNA form, the CDR3 reads TGCGCCAGCAGTGAGAACCGGGACTTCTCCGATGAGCAGTTCTTC.

This chain joins TRBV5-1 and TRBJ2-3; 15 bases are a match to TRBD2. Germline CDR1 reads SGHRS; CDR2 reads YFSETQ. The ends lost 4 bases at V and 4 bases at J; junction bases unmatched: 10. The CDR3 is 18 residues long. The CDR3 loop is CASSLRGLAGGGADTQYF. The DNA of the CDR3 is TGCGCCAGCAGCCTCCGGGGACTAGCGGGGGGAGGGGCAGATACGCAGTATTTT. Full variable domain (remainder filled in from reference TRBV5-1 and TRBJ2-3): KAGVTQTPRYLIKTRGQQVTLSCSPISGHRSVSWYQQTPGQGLQFLFEYFSETQRNKGNFPGRFSGRQFSNSRSEMNVSTLELGDSALYLCASSLRGLAGGGADTQYFGPGTRLTVL.

A few counts support this clone. J is TRBJ1-1 and V is TRBV15; D might be TRBD1 (6 bases). The CDR3 runs to 16 residues. Looked up from germline, CDR1 is LNHNV and CDR2 is YYDKDF (reference sequence). Trimming took off 0 bases at V and 3 bases at J, with 14 bases between the two ends. The CDR3 region is CATSRDAGVQYTEAFF. The DNA for the CDR3 is TGTGCCACCAGCAGAGACGCAGGGGTCCAATACACTGAAGCTTTCTTT.

The chain is built from TRBV19 and TRBJ2-6; TRBD1 matches at 7 bases. Germline V CDR1 and CDR2: LNHDA, SQIVND (reference sequence). Losses at the gene ends were 7 bases for V and 0 bases for J; bases not matched to a gene: 6. The CDR3 sequence is 16 residues long. This CDR3 is CASKDRYSSGANVLTF. CDR3 sequence (DNA): TGTGCCAGTAAGGACAGGTACTCCTCTGGGGCCAACGTCCTGACTTTC.

This clone was counted once. The chain joins TRBV7-2 to TRBJ2-4; TRBD1 is a possible D gene (6 bases). The CDR3 length is 15 residues. In germline, CDR1 is SGHTA, CDR2 FQGNSA. V was shortened by 4 bases and J by 4 bases, with 14 bases between the two germline ends. The CDR3 sequence is CASSSLQGLKNIQYF. The CDR3 DNA follows: TGTGCCAGCAGCTCACTACAGGGTCTTAAAAACATTCAGTACTTC.

The rearrangement links TRBV30 to TRBJ2-7; 11 bases match TRBD1. The CDR3 sequence is 13 residues long. CDR1 and CDR2 from the germline V gene are GTSNPN and SVGIG (reference sequence). The trim removed 5 bases at V and 0 bases at J, leaving 0 bases unmatched. The CDR3, as DNA: TGTGCCTGGGGGACAGGGGGCTCCTACGAGCAGTACTTC. Its protein is CAWGTGGSYEQYF.

This chain links TRBV3-1 (or the pseudogene TRBV3-2) with TRBJ2-7; 8 positions agree with TRBD2. CDR1 and CDR2 (germline): LGHDT, YNNKEL (reference sequence). CDR3 length equals 14 residues. Losses at the gene ends were 8 bases for V and 0 bases for J; bases not matched to a gene: 6. The CDR3: CASRQSGSSYEQYF. The CDR3 nucleotides read TGTGCCAGCCGTCAGAGCGGGAGCTCCTACGAGCAGTACTTC.

This chain joins TRBV2 and TRBJ1-2, with 9 positions matching TRBD1. CDR1 and CDR2 (germline): SNHLY, FYNNEI. The CDR3 extends over 13 amino acids. J gave up 2 bases and V 9 bases, and 4 bases lay outside the gene matches. CDR3 region: CASGQGMNYGYTF. The CDR3 nucleotides read TGTGCCAGTGGACAGGGGATGAACTATGGCTACACCTTC.

The V call is TRBV5-1, the J call TRBJ2-3, with D tentatively TRBD2 (5 bases). Germline lookup yields CDR1 SGHRS and CDR2 YFSETQ. V was pared by 0 bases and J by 0 bases, with 14 bases between. CDR3 length: 17 residues. CDR3 nucleotides: TGCGCCAGCAGCTTGGTCGGGTACGAGGGAAGCACAGATACGCAGTATTTT. Translating gives CASSLVGYEGSTDTQYF.

This clone was picked up a small number of times. This chain links TRBV19 with TRBJ2-7, with 8 bases that match TRBD1. Germline loops: CDR1 LNHDA, CDR2 SQIVND (reference sequence). This CDR3 region has 16 residues. V trimming: 5 bases; J trimming: 2 bases; junction bases outside the gene matches: 11. The CDR3 sequence is CASSGGPGQATYEQYF. The CDR3 DNA follows: TGTGCCAGTAGTGGGGGACCGGGACAGGCCACCTACGAGCAGTACTTC.

V is TRBV24-1 and J is TRBJ1-1; 7 nucleotides agree with TRBD1. Germline V gives CDR1 KGHDR, CDR2 SFDVKD. The ends lost 0 bases at V and 0 bases at J; junction bases unmatched: 9. This CDR3 comprises 18 residues. The CDR3 region is CATSDLTPGQIMNTEAFF. For the CDR3, the DNA is TGTGCCACCAGTGATTTGACTCCGGGACAGATCATGAACACTGAAGCTTTCTTT.

The rearrangement joins TRBV7-9 to TRBJ1-1; D not resolved. Germline lookup yields CDR1 SEHNR and CDR2 FQNEAQ (reference sequence). Trimming took 0 bases from V and 4 from J, leaving 9 bases between them. This CDR3 is 14 amino acids long. CDR3 sequence reads: CASSLANGFTEAFF. Written as DNA, the CDR3 is TGTGCCAGCAGCTTAGCAAACGGGTTCACTGAAGCTTTCTTT.

The chain has TRBV7-2 and TRBJ2-1, with D hard to call. V shed 1 base and J shed 9 bases, with 13 bases lying between them. The CDR3 extends over 14 amino acids. Germline values: CDR1 SGHTA, CDR2 FQGNSA. The CDR3 region is CASSLVRHTGEQFF. The DNA of the CDR3 is TGTGCCAGCAGCTTAGTTAGGCATACGGGTGAGCAGTTCTTC.

The rearrangement joins TRBV4-2 to TRBJ2-7; 9 bases map to TRBD1. Per germline, CDR1 LGHNA and CDR2 YNFKEQ. CDR3 size: 15 residues. The V gene end was trimmed by 0 bases and the J gene end by 3 bases; junction bases not matched to a gene: 3. The CDR3 bases are TGTGCCAGCAGCCAAGACGGACAGGGGAACTACGAGCAGTACTTC. This translates into CASSQDGQGNYEQYF.

This clone has just a few counts. This chain joins TRBV6-1 and TRBJ2-1, with 7 bases fitting TRBD1. Germline V gives CDR1 MNHNS, CDR2 SASEGT. V trimming: 4 bases; J trimming: 7 bases; junction bases outside the gene matches: 13. The CDR3 is 16 residues long. The CDR3 DNA is TGTGCCAGCAGTGGACCGGAGACAGGGATATCAAATGAGCAGTTCTTC. Residues: CASSGPETGISNEQFF.

This rearrangement joins TRBV5-1 to TRBJ1-1, with 7 positions matching TRBD1. Germline lookup yields CDR1 SGHRS and CDR2 YFSETQ. V shed 5 bases, J shed 0 bases, and the junction held 10 bases outside the gene matches. The CDR3 spans 16 residues. The CDR3 nucleotides are TGCGCCAGCAGGCTCCGGGACAGAAGCATGAACACTGAAGCTTTCTTT. It encodes CASRLRDRSMNTEAFF.

J is TRBJ1-5 and V is TRBV5-8; 10 bases map to TRBD1. The CDR3 covers 18 residues. V lost 2 bases to trimming and J lost 6 bases; unmatched junction nucleotides: 14. CDR1 and CDR2 from the germline V gene are SGHTS and YDEGEE. CDR3 loop: CASSFNVRDRGRGQPQHF. The CDR3 DNA reads as TGTGCCAGCAGCTTCAATGTCCGGGACAGGGGTAGGGGTCAGCCCCAGCATTTT. Drawing the rest from reference TRBV5-8 and TRBJ1-5, the complete variable domain is EAGVTQSPTHLIKTRGQQATLRCSPISGHTSVYWYQQALGLGLQFLLWYDEGEERNRGNFPPRFSGRQFPNYSSELNVNALELEDSALYLCASSFNVRDRGRGQPQHFGDGTRLSIL.